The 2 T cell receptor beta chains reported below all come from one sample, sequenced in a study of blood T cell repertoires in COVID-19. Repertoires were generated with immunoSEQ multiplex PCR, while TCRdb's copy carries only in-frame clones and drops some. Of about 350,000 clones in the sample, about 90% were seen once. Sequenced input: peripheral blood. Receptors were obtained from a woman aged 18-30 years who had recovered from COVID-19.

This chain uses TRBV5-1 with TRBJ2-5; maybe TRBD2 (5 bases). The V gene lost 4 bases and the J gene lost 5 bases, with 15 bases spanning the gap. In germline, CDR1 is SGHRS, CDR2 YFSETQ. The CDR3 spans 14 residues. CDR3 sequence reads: CASSDLGAGETQYF. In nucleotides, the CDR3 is TGCGCCAGCAGCGACCTGGGAGCTGGGGAGACCCAGTACTTC.

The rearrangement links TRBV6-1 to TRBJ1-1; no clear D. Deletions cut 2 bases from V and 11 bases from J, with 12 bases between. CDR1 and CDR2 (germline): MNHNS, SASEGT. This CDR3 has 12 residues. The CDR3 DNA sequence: TGTGCCAGCAGTGAATATGGAGGTGGCGCTTTCTTT. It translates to CASSEYGGGAFF.